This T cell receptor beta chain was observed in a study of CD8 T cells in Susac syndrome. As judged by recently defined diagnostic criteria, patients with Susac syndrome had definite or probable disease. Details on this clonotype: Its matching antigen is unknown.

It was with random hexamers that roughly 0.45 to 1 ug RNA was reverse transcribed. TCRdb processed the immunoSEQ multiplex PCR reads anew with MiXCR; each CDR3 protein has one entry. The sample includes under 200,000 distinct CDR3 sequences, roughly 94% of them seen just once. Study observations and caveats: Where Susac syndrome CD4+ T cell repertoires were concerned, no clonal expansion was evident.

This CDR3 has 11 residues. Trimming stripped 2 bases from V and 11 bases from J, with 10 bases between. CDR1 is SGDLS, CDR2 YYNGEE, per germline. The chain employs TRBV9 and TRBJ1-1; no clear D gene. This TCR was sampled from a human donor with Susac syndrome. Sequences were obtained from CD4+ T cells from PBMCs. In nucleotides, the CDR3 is TGTGCCAGCAGCGTTAGGCCGGGGGCTTTCTTT. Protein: CASSVRPGAFF.